Below are 20 T cell receptor beta chains sequenced from a single sample in a study of PD-1 and CTLA-4 blockade in melanoma. Assay used: immunoSEQ multiplex PCR; TCRdb lists only in-frame clones, some missing. The profile shows about 29,000 clones, approximately 88% of them singletons. Sample: CD8+ T cells from peripheral blood, taken before anti-PD-1 treatment. All receptors derive from a human donor with melanoma.

Note on this clone: A junction end diverges from the germline sequence, so it may reflect a read error. This chain joins TRBV2 and TRBJ2-1; the D gene is possibly TRBD2 (5 bases). CDR3 length: 15 amino acids. The germline V gene encodes CDR1 SNHLY and CDR2 FYNNEI. The CDR3 region is CASSEDNSAYNAQFF. CDR3 nucleotides: TGTGCCAGCAGTGAAGATAATAGCGCCTACAATGCGCAGTTCTTC. The entire variable domain, with the rest obtained from reference TRBV2 and TRBJ2-1, is as follows: EPEVTQTPSHQVTQMGQEVILRCVPISNHLYFYWYRQILGQKVEFLVSFYNNEISEKSEIFDDQFSVERPDGSNFTLKIRSTKLEDSAMYFCASSEDNSAYNAQFFGPGTRLTVL.

The chain employs TRBV6-5 and TRBJ2-5; no clear D. The germline CDR1 and CDR2 sequences are MNHEY and SVGAGI. Trimming removed 5 bases from V and 2 bases from J, with 12 bases in between. There are 14 residues in the CDR3. As DNA, the CDR3 is TGTGCCAGCAGTCTCTCTTATGGGCAAGAGACCCAGTACTTC. Translated: CASSLSYGQETQYF.

This clone was seen only once. This specimen includes other DNA sequences encoding the same CDR3. This chain joins TRBV5-6 and TRBJ1-2; D gene unclear. V dropped 0 bases and J dropped 2 bases, with 8 bases sitting between them. Germline V gene sequence: CDR1 SGHDT, CDR2 YYEEEE. This CDR3 is 14 amino acids long. For the CDR3, the DNA is TGTGCCAGCAGCTTGGCCGAGGTCAACTATGGCTACACCTTC. It is translated as CASSLAEVNYGYTF.

CDR3 loop: CASSQDQESSVNTDTQYF. CDR3 nucleotide sequence: TGTGCCAGCAGCCAAGATCAGGAGTCTAGCGTGAATACAGATACGCAGTATTTT. The chain couples TRBV3-1 (or the pseudogene TRBV3-2) to TRBJ2-3, with a tentative D call TRBD2 (6 bases). The CDR3 contains 18 residues. The germline gives CDR1 LGHDT, CDR2 YNNKEL (reference sequence). The germline V and J ends were trimmed by 0 bases and 3 bases, with 19 bases remaining between them.

The chain combines TRBV11-2 with TRBJ2-1; 9 bases map to TRBD1. In germline, CDR1 is SGHAT, CDR2 FQNNGV. V lost 4 bases to trimming and J lost 4 bases; unmatched junction nucleotides: 8. The CDR3 is 16 residues long. The CDR3 bases are TGTGCCAGCAGCTCTACAGGGGGCGACGGGTACAATGAGCAGTTCTTC. Encoded protein: CASSSTGGDGYNEQFF.

This clone was observed a few times. The chain carries TRBV9 and TRBJ2-3; unclear D gene. Between the trimmed V and J ends, which lost 3 bases and 2 bases, there was a span of 22 bases. Germline assignment: CDR1 SGDLS and CDR2 YYNGEE. The CDR3 has 18 residues. CDR3 coding DNA: TGTGCCAGCAGCGCCAGTACGCGCCGGTATCCTAACACAGATACGCAGTATTTT. Amino acid sequence: CASSASTRRYPNTDTQYF.

V usage is TRBV2 and J usage is TRBJ1-6; no definite D call. The CDR3 contains 15 residues. V lost 3 bases to trimming and J lost 5 bases, with 11 bases between them. Germline CDR1 SNHLY, CDR2 FYNNEI. CDR3 DNA: TGTGCCAGCAGTGAGGGCTCACACAATAATTCACCCCTCCACTTT. It specifies CASSEGSHNNSPLHF.

This rearrangement joins TRBV19 to TRBJ2-7; TRBD1 is a possible D gene (5 bases). CDR3 length: 14 amino acids. Germline values: CDR1 LNHDA, CDR2 SQIVND (reference sequence). The germline V and J ends were trimmed by 6 bases and 1 base, with 13 bases remaining between them. The CDR3 reads CASSQLPGSYEQYF. The CDR3 DNA reads TGTGCCAGTAGCCAACTCCCAGGGTCCTACGAGCAGTACTTC.

The rearrangement uses TRBV10-3 and TRBJ2-1, with D possibly matching TRBD1 (6 bases). This CDR3 is built from 17 residues. The germline V gene has CDR1 ENHRY and CDR2 SYGVKD. V lost 2 bases to trimming and J lost 4 bases, with 18 bases between them. The CDR3 DNA reads TGTGCCATCAGTGAGGAATACAGGGTGGACGTTTACAATGAGCAGTTCTTC. As protein: CAISEEYRVDVYNEQFF.

The chain joins TRBV14 to TRBJ1-3; D gene ambiguous. Between the trimmed V and J ends, which lost 5 bases and 4 bases, there was a span of 21 bases. This CDR3 is built from 17 residues. Germline CDR1 and CDR2: SGHDN and FVKESK. Here the CDR3 DNA reads TGTGCCAGCAGCTCTACGCACGCGGACCCATTAGGAAACACCATATATTTT. Amino acids: CASSSTHADPLGNTIYF. The variable domain in full, completed from reference TRBV14 and TRBJ1-3, reads EAGVTQFPSHSVIEKGQTVTLRCDPISGHDNLYWYRRVMGKEIKFLLHFVKESKQDESGMPNNRFLAERTGGTYSTLKVQPAELEDSGVYFCASSSTHADPLGNTIYFGEGSWLTVV.

This clone appeared a few times. The chain carries TRBV30 and TRBJ1-3, with a weak D call TRBD1 (5 bases). The CDR3 is made up of 15 amino acids. The germline V and J ends were trimmed by 3 bases and 4 bases, with 16 bases remaining between them. Germline V lookup: CDR1 GTSNPN, CDR2 SVGIG (reference sequence). The CDR3 loop reads CAWRDTGTLGNTIYF. The CDR3, as DNA: TGTGCCTGGAGAGACACCGGGACCCTAGGAAACACCATATATTTT.

The genes are TRBV20-1 and TRBJ2-3, with D maybe TRBD1 (5 bases). The V gene lost 7 bases and the J gene lost 2 bases, with 7 bases spanning the gap. The CDR3 spans 11 residues. Per the germline V gene, CDR1 is DFQATT and CDR2 is SNEGSKA (reference sequence). In DNA, the CDR3 is TGCAGTGGCAGGGTCACAGATACGCAGTATTTT. Translated: CSGRVTDTQYF.

The chain has TRBV28 and TRBJ2-2, with a tentative D call TRBD1 (6 bases). V lost 8 bases, J lost 11 bases, and 24 bases lay in between. Germline lookup yields CDR1 MDHEN and CDR2 SYDVKM. The CDR3 covers 15 residues. CDR3 in DNA: TGTGCCAGCTCATACCCATCGGACAGATCCCCAGAGCTGTTTTTT. This sequence encodes CASSYPSDRSPELFF.

The rearrangement uses TRBV5-1 and TRBJ2-3, with D perhaps TRBD2 (5 bases). V was shortened by 0 bases and J by 6 bases, with 11 bases between the two germline ends. Per the germline V gene, CDR1 is SGHRS and CDR2 is YFSETQ. CDR3 size: 14 residues. CDR3 loop: CASSLGGEWDTQYF. The CDR3 nucleotides read TGCGCCAGCAGCTTGGGGGGAGAATGGGATACGCAGTATTTT.

This clone was counted once. The chain joins TRBV7-9 to TRBJ1-5; a weak D match, TRBD1 (6 bases). CDR1 is SEHNR and CDR2 is FQNEAQ in the germline V gene (reference sequence). There are 12 residues in the CDR3. V was cut by 0 bases and J by 9 bases, with 6 bases left in between. This CDR3 reads CASSLAGGPQHF. CDR3 DNA: TGTGCCAGCAGCTTAGCAGGGGGGCCCCAGCATTTT.

This clone appeared a single time. V is TRBV4-1 and J is TRBJ2-5, with 8 bases lining up with TRBD1. From germline, CDR1 is MGHRA and CDR2 YSYEKL. The ends lost 6 bases at V and 7 bases at J; junction bases unmatched: 13. The CDR3 consists of 15 residues. The CDR3 spells CASSQATGVGGTQYF. Written as DNA, the CDR3 is TGCGCCAGCAGTCAGGCGACAGGGGTTGGGGGGACCCAGTACTTC.

The rearrangement uses TRBV6-1 and TRBJ1-5; 10 bases align to TRBD1. Germline V gene data show CDR1 as MNHNS and CDR2 as SASEGT. J gave up 4 bases and V 3 bases, and 6 bases lay outside the gene matches. The CDR3 is 16 residues long. CDR3 in DNA: TGTGCCAGCAGTGAGCAAGACAGGGGGCTGAATCAGCCCCAGCATTTT. Translated, it gives CASSEQDRGLNQPQHF.

On this clone itself: The junction departs from the called germline gene at one end, perhaps through a read error. Other DNA sequences from this sample encode an identical CDR3 as well. V usage is TRBV28 and J usage is TRBJ2-1, with 7 positions matching TRBD2. This CDR3 is built from 14 residues. The germline V gene encodes CDR1 MDHEN and CDR2 SYDVKM. CDR3 sequence reads: CASSGGETYNEQFF. The CDR3 region has the DNA TGTGCCAGCTCGGGGGGAGAAACCTACAATGAGCAATTCTTC.

V gene TRBV2 combines with J gene TRBJ1-6, with no clear D. CDR1 and CDR2 (germline): SNHLY, FYNNEI. The CDR3 length is 12 residues. The V gene lost 5 bases and the J gene lost 8 bases, with 7 bases spanning the gap. CDR3 nucleotide sequence: TGTGCCAGCAGTACCCCTGATTCACCCCTCCACTTT. Protein: CASSTPDSPLHF.

This chain connects TRBV6-5 to TRBJ1-1; D is undetermined. The germline CDR1 and CDR2 sequences are MNHEY and SVGAGI. The CDR3 sequence is 15 residues long. Trimming took off 0 bases at V and 4 bases at J, with 12 bases between the two ends. The CDR3 sequence is CASSYSTPEGTEAFF. The CDR3 nucleotides read TGTGCCAGCAGTTACTCGACACCGGAAGGCACTGAAGCTTTCTTT.